This TCR beta chain was captured by sequencing in a study of cytomegalovirus exposure and HLA in healthy donors. Background on the study: Within an early data release were approximately 85 million unique TCRs drawn from HLA-typed donors. Overall study results and limits: Later genetic work tied a missense DCLRE1C variant to beta-chain V and J trimming.

Primers included in the PCR were 60 Vbeta and 13 Jbeta primers. Per the original methods: There were 70 million to 95 million unique TCR beta chains by a later count, and around 10 million of them were shared. Method: immunoSEQ multiplex PCR; TCRdb's copy keeps in-frame clones and lacks some. The V and J calls and clone size were taken over from that table, and D and trimming were inferred from the DNA. The sample records 70,000 to 90,000 clones, over 60% being singletons. The V end was cut by 0 bases, the J end by 10 bases, with 7 bases between. Germline values: CDR1 SGHAT, CDR2 FQNNGV. The CDR3 is made up of 12 amino acids. As to this clone: Its antigen is undetermined.

Sequenced sample: PBMCs. This TCR derives from a man aged 60 to 75 in good health and CMV-seronegative. The rearrangement joins TRBV11-2 to TRBJ2-1; D not certain. CDR3 DNA: TGTGCCAGCAGCTTAGATCCCCGGGAGCAGTTCTTC. Translation gives CASSLDPREQFF.